This TCR beta chain came from a study of blood T cells in healthy people across ages. Study results and limitations: Because sorting was not performed, PBMCs prevented conclusive naive versus antigen-experienced comparison. Age advanced and TCR beta diversity per million T cells fell, roughly linearly. TCR beta diversity was tightly associated with the proportion of naive T cells.

Then a second PCR, running about 6 to 12 cycles, was carried out with a sample-barcoded 5' primer and a J-beta primer mix. All cDNA molecules were each tagged by a template-switch adaptor with 12 random nucleotides. TCRdb used MiXCR to reprocess the 5' RACE reads, holding one entry per CDR3 protein. In the table there are around 1,900,000 distinct CDR3 sequences, about 39% of which are singletons. As to this clonotype: Its antigen is still unknown.

This CDR3 is 15 amino acids long. V and J are TRBV12-3 or TRBV12-4 and TRBJ2-5, with 9 nucleotides matching TRBD1. The end of the DNA is better explained by TRBJ2-7, so the J call may be wrong. This TCR was sampled from a human donor in good health. Sequencing was carried out using blood. The CDR3 is CASSLTGTGYDEQYF. The CDR3 region has the DNA TGTGCCAGCAGTCTAACCGGGACAGGGTACGACGAGCAGTACTTC.